A single sample is the source of the 6 T cell receptor beta chains below, sequenced in a study of blood T cells in healthy people across ages. Alongside a J-beta primer mix, a sample-barcoded 5' primer served in a second PCR lasting roughly 7 to 12 cycles. Each CDR3 protein gets one entry after TCRdb re-called the 5' RACE reads with MiXCR. This repertoire shows about 700,000 distinct CDR3 sequences, around 32% found once; its top ten account for 15% to 19%. The sample comprised blood. The receptor source for this set is a woman of 80 years or more in good health.

The V call is TRBV5-1, the J call TRBJ1-2; 10 nucleotides agree with TRBD1. Trimming removed 4 bases from V and 3 bases from J; junction bases left unmatched: 9. Germline lookup yields CDR1 SGHRS and CDR2 YFSETQ. CDR3 length: 16 amino acids. The CDR3, as DNA: TGCGCCAGCAGCCGAGGGACAGGGGAGTATTACTATGGCTACACCTTC. Translating gives CASSRGTGEYYYGYTF.

The chain carries TRBV6-2 or TRBV6-3 and TRBJ2-1; tentative D call: TRBD1 (5 bases). The CDR3 is made up of 16 amino acids. Germline loops: CDR1 MNHEY, CDR2 SVGEGT. The V end was cut by 0 bases, the J end by 7 bases, with 16 bases between. Written as DNA, the CDR3 is TGTGCCAGCAGTTACTCCAGGGAATGGGTAGGAAATGAGCAGTTCTTC. It encodes CASSYSREWVGNEQFF.

About this clonotype itself: A much larger clone differs from this one at a single base, so this may be a read error. This chain connects TRBV5-6 to TRBJ2-5, with TRBD1 identical over 9 bases. The CDR3 length is 17 residues. Germline lookup yields CDR1 SGHDT and CDR2 YYEEEE. The CDR3 DNA is TGTGCCGGCAGCTTGGGGGTGGGACAGGGAGACCAAGAGACCCAGTACTTC. This codes for CAGSLGVGQGDQETQYF.

The chain carries TRBV29-1 and TRBJ2-2; D is perhaps TRBD2 (5 bases). Trimming removed 4 bases at V and 8 bases at J, with 14 bases between. CDR1 is SQVTM and CDR2 is ANQGSEA in the germline V gene. CDR3 length: 13 amino acids. CDR3 nucleotide sequence: TGCAGCGTTGCAGCCAGACCGGGAGGGGAGCTGTTTTTT. It encodes CSVAARPGGELFF.

In this sample, this clonotype turned up a few times. The rearrangement links TRBV20-1 to TRBJ1-1; the D gene is possibly TRBD1 (6 bases). Germline loops: CDR1 DFQATT, CDR2 SNEGSKA (reference sequence). The CDR3 covers 14 residues. Deletions cut 2 bases from V and 1 base from J, with 11 bases between. Written as DNA, the CDR3 is TGCAGTGCTAGACAGGGGTCGGCGAACACTGAAGCTTTCTTT. Translating gives CSARQGSANTEAFF.

This clonotype occurred a few times. The chain joins TRBV4-2 to TRBJ1-1; 8 nucleotides line up with TRBD1. Germline V CDR1 and CDR2: LGHNA, YNFKEQ. The CDR3 totals 17 residues. V shed 4 bases, J shed 2 bases, and the junction held 12 bases outside the gene matches. The CDR3 is CASSPGQALRGNTEAFF. CDR3 DNA sequence: TGTGCCAGCAGCCCGGGACAGGCATTACGGGGAAACACTGAAGCTTTCTTT.